A selection of T cell receptor beta chains follows, all from one sample in a study of post-analysis software for immune sequencing data. MiXCR, run by TCRdb on the PCR reads, gives a single entry per CDR3 protein. The sample has about 770,000 distinct CDR3 sequences; more than 45% are singletons. The sequencing input was blood. The receptors were sampled from a girl under 18 with multiple sclerosis. The CDR3 runs from the conserved cysteine through the conserved F or W. A D gene is named only where the DNA matches it firmly. Some rows mark clone size as missing; the rest say once, few, many or name a class of expanded clone.

V: TRBV5-1
size: few
J: TRBJ2-5
D: NA
CDR3: CASNSRMGFQETQYF
DNA: TGCGCCAGCAACTCGAGAATGGGGTTTCAAGAGACCCAGTACTTC

V: TRBV10-3
size: few
J: TRBJ2-7
D: TRBD2
CDR3: CAISESPSSGYEQYF
DNA: TGTGCCATCAGTGAGTCCCCGTCTAGCGGTTACGAGCAGTACTTC

V: TRBV29-1
size: NA
J: TRBJ2-7
D: TRBD2
CDR3: CSVEDSSGIAEYEQYF
DNA: TGCAGCGTTGAAGACTCTAGCGGGATAGCGGAATACGAGCAGTACTTC

V: TRBV12-3/TRBV12-4
size: few
J: TRBJ2-3
D: TRBD1
CDR3: CASSRNRGLSDTQYF
DNA: TGTGCCAGCAGCCGGAACAGGGGGCTTTCAGATACGCAGTATTTT

V: TRBV7-8
size: NA
J: TRBJ2-3
D: TRBD2
CDR3: CASSLYSGRGEDTQYF
DNA: TGTGCCAGCAGCTTATATAGCGGGAGAGGGGAAGATACGCAGTATTTT

V: TRBV11-3
size: once
J: TRBJ2-2
D: TRBD1
CDR3: CASRRRDRGHNANTGELFF
DNA: TGTGCCAGCAGGCGCCGGGACAGGGGTCATAACGCGAACACCGGGGAGCTGTTTTTT

V: TRBV27
size: NA
J: TRBJ2-3
D: TRBD2
CDR3: CASSGLAGGFTDTQYF
DNA: TGTGCCAGCAGTGGTCTTGCGGGAGGGTTCACAGATACGCAGTATTTT

V: TRBV10-3
size: NA
J: TRBJ2-5
D: NA
CDR3: CAISESGEETQYF
DNA: TGTGCCATCAGTGAGTCTGGGGAAGAGACCCAGTACTTC

V: TRBV20-1
size: NA
J: TRBJ2-7
D: NA
CDR3: CSASNSGEQYF
DNA: TGCAGTGCTAGTAATTCGGGGGAGCAGTACTTC

V: TRBV12-3/TRBV12-4
size: few
J: TRBJ2-6
D: NA
CDR3: CASSLSSPTDSSGANVLTF
DNA: TGTGCCAGCAGTTTATCATCCCCTACCGATAGCTCTGGGGCCAACGTCCTGACTTTC

V: TRBV5-1
size: NA
J: TRBJ2-1
D: TRBD2
CDR3: CASSVGTSGRYNEQFF
DNA: TGCGCCAGCAGCGTAGGGACTAGCGGGAGGTACAATGAGCAGTTCTTC

V: TRBV29-1
size: few
J: TRBJ2-5
D: NA
CDR3: CSVVPGVGETQYF
DNA: TGCAGCGTTGTCCCGGGAGTGGGGGAGACCCAGTACTTC

V: TRBV5-1
size: NA
J: TRBJ1-2
D: NA
CDR3: CASSLGSGIGYGYTF
DNA: TGCGCCAGCAGCTTGGGGTCAGGGATCGGCTATGGCTACACCTTC

V: TRBV29-1
size: once
J: TRBJ1-2
D: NA
CDR3: CSVGGDIFFRNYGYTF
DNA: TGCAGCGTTGGAGGGGACATCTTCTTCCGTAACTATGGCTACACCTTC

V: TRBV29-1
size: NA
J: TRBJ1-2
D: TRBD1
CDR3: CSVDARGGGSGYTF
DNA: TGCAGCGTTGATGCTAGAGGGGGCGGTTCTGGCTACACCTTC

V: TRBV5-6
size: NA
J: TRBJ1-1
D: TRBD1
CDR3: CASSLEGTGGTEAFF
DNA: TGTGCCAGCAGCTTGGAGGGGACAGGGGGAACTGAAGCTTTCTTT